This T cell receptor beta chain was retrieved from a study of read filtering for tumor transcriptome and immune sequencing. Overall study context: TCR-mapped reads were about 3.5 to 10.27 million with IR-seq versus about 85 to 1,300 with RNA-seq.

This library used 300 to 500 ng RNA and molecular barcoded adaptors spanning alpha/delta and beta/gamma chains. TCRdb reprocessed the reads with MiXCR, giving one entry per CDR3 protein. The data show some 20,000 distinct CDR3 sequences, more than 20% seen once. Germline CDR1 is SGHRS and CDR2 is YFSETQ. With 2 bases removed from V and 8 bases from J, the gap between germline ends came to 8 bases. The CDR3 totals 12 residues. This clonotype was recorded at least ten times. The antigen is unknown. Study findings and constraints: RNA-seq captured clonotypes less deeply and reliably than IR-seq.

The sequence came from a donor at least 40 years old with multiple myeloma. Sequencing input: a population of CD138-negative cells sorted from bone marrow. V usage is TRBV5-1 and J usage is TRBJ2-1; D might be TRBD1 (6 bases). CDR3 sequence: CASSFRGDEQFF. The CDR3, as DNA: TGCGCCAGCAGCTTCAGGGGCGATGAGCAGTTCTTC.